These T cell receptor beta chains were read from a single sample in a study of blood T cell repertoires in COVID-19. TCRdb's table, derived via immunoSEQ multiplex PCR, lists solely in-frame clones and lacks some. The table lists around 280,000 clones, 88% of them singletons. The sample was peripheral blood. The receptors originated from a woman in her twenties or thirties with COVID-19, enrolled during active disease. Each CDR3 is given with its conserved first and last residue. The D gene is left open where the match is weak. Size values are once, few and many counts, or a class for expanded clones, and some rows have none.

D gene,clone size,J gene,V gene,CDR3 DNA,CDR3 protein
NA,NA,TRBJ1-4,TRBV7-9,TGTGCCAGCAGCTTTGGAGGGTTAAATGAAAAACTGTTTTTT,CASSFGGLNEKLFF
TRBD1,NA,TRBJ2-4,TRBV15,TGTGCCACCAGCAGGCAGGGGGACAGGGAATACTTC,CATSRQGDREYF
NA,once,TRBJ2-3,TRBV2,TGTGCCAGCAGGAATTTCGACTACCAGGAGCAGTATTTT,CASRNFDYQEQYF
TRBD2,few,TRBJ2-3,TRBV7-6,TGTGCCAGCAGCCCCGAAGAGACTAGCGACACAGATACGCAGTATTTT,CASSPEETSDTDTQYF
NA,NA,TRBJ2-3,TRBV6-1,TGTGCCAGCAGTGGCCTCGGTCTTCAGAGCGCGCAGTATTTT,CASSGLGLQSAQYF
NA,NA,TRBJ1-2,TRBV2,TGTGCCAGCACCCTCCAGGGGAACTATGGCTACACCTTC,CASTLQGNYGYTF
TRBD1,NA,TRBJ2-7,TRBV28,TGTGCTTCGGGACAGGGGGCATACGAGCAGTACTTC,CASGQGAYEQYF
NA,NA,TRBJ2-7,TRBV21-1,TGTGCCAGCCATCAAGGGAGGTGGTACGAGCAGTACTTC,CASHQGRWYEQYF
TRBD1,NA,TRBJ1-1,TRBV5-1,TGCGCCAGCAGCGGAACAGGGGGCGGCACTGAAGCTTTCTTT,CASSGTGGGTEAFF
TRBD2,NA,TRBJ2-1,TRBV6-4,TGTGCCACCAGACTAGCGGGAGGCCATGAGCAGTTCTTC,CATRLAGGHEQFF
NA,NA,TRBJ1-4,TRBV30,TGTGCCCGCAAAGACAAGTACGATGAAAAACTGTTTTTT,CARKDKYDEKLFF
TRBD1,NA,TRBJ1-4,TRBV4-2,TGTGCCAGCAGCCAAGATGGGGGGACAGGGGGCGAAAAACTGTTTTTT,CASSQDGGTGGEKLFF
TRBD2,NA,TRBJ2-1,TRBV19,TGTGCCAGTAGTATAGTTGGCGGGAGCATGCAGGAGCAGTTCTTC,CASSIVGGSMQEQFF
NA,NA,TRBJ2-7,TRBV20-1,TGCAGTGCTAGAGTCGGTCTGGAGCAGTACTTC,CSARVGLEQYF
NA,NA,TRBJ2-4,TRBV11-3,TGTGCCAGCAGCTTAGGGCAGGGCGTATCCAAAAACATTCAGTACTTC,CASSLGQGVSKNIQYF
NA,NA,TRBJ2-7,TRBV4-1,TGCGCCAGCAGCCACGCAATCTGGGACTCCCCATACGAGCAGTACTTC,CASSHAIWDSPYEQYF
NA,NA,TRBJ2-3,TRBV5-1,TGCGCCAGCAGCTGGACGGCTGGAGGCGGAGATACGCAGTATTTT,CASSWTAGGGDTQYF
NA,NA,TRBJ1-2,TRBV19,TGTGCCAGTAGAAAGGGGAATTATGGCTACACCTTC,CASRKGNYGYTF
NA,few,TRBJ1-3,TRBV5-1,TGCGCCAGCAGCCCTCGACAGGTCCACTCTGGAAACACCATATATTTT,CASSPRQVHSGNTIYF
TRBD1,NA,TRBJ2-7,TRBV7-9,TGTGCCAGCAGCCTGGACAGGTTGGAGCAGTACTTC,CASSLDRLEQYF
NA,NA,TRBJ2-7,TRBV21-1,TGTGCCAGCAGCCCCGAGGGGGGGCCCCGATACGAGCAGTACTTC,CASSPEGGPRYEQYF
TRBD1,NA,TRBJ1-2,TRBV30,TGTGCCTGGAGCATAAGACAGGGAGGTAGAAGTGGCTACACCTTC,CAWSIRQGGRSGYTF
TRBD1,NA,TRBJ1-1,TRBV7-2,TGTGCCAGCAGCGCGAGGGGGCTTATAAACACTGAAGCTTTCTTT,CASSARGLINTEAFF
TRBD2,NA,TRBJ2-1,TRBV7-9,TGTGCCAGCAGCTCCACTAGCGGGGACGATGAGCAGTTCTTC,CASSSTSGDDEQFF
NA,NA,TRBJ2-5,TRBV7-3,TGTGCCAGCAGCCCCGGACAGCTTCAAGAGACCCAGTACTTC,CASSPGQLQETQYF
NA,few,TRBJ1-5,TRBV6-5,TGTGCCAGCAGGATGACAGTCAATCAGCCCCAGCATTTT,CASRMTVNQPQHF
NA,NA,TRBJ1-1,TRBV19,TGTGCCAGTAACCCCGGGGCTTTCTTT,CASNPGAFF
TRBD2,NA,TRBJ2-1,TRBV7-2,TGTGCCAGCAGCCCAGCGGGGGGCGGGAAAGAACTTCGTGAGCAGTTCTTC,CASSPAGGGKELREQFF